A single count supports the clone carrying this T cell receptor beta chain. Its specificity is unknown. Sequencing was performed with immunoSEQ multiplex PCR; in TCRdb, only in-frame clones are kept and a portion is missing. The repertoire holds fewer than 300,000 clones, with 65% to 85% as singletons. The data stem from a study of cytotoxic CD8 clonotypes in ibrutinib-treated CLL. Looking at the study overall: Partial responses totalled roughly 24 and complete responses 2; after median roughly 71 months, 14 remained remitted and approximately 12 progressed. The average sample held roughly 250,000 productive templates and 87,000 or so productive rearrangements. Once treatment had gone on for a median of around eleven months, range 6 to 36, response samples were drawn.

Study-level findings and limits: Whereas clonality rose at ibrutinib response, it declined toward baseline at progression.

The V end was cut by 3 bases, the J end by 5 bases, with 6 bases between. Germline V CDR1 and CDR2: ENHRY, SYGVKD. CDR3 length equals 12 residues. The starting material was PBMCs, obtained at disease progression, from a patient treated with ibrutinib. V usage is TRBV10-3 and J usage is TRBJ2-3; D gene ambiguous. The TCR comes from a human donor with chronic lymphocytic leukemia. CDR3 sequence reads: CAISESGDTQYF. The CDR3 region has the DNA TGTGCCATCAGTGAATCGGGAGATACGCAGTATTTT.